These 27 T cell receptor beta chains share one sample of origin, sequenced in a study of blood T cell repertoires in COVID-19. This table comes from immunoSEQ multiplex PCR, and its TCRdb copy is limited to in-frame clones, with some not included. The table records about 400,000 clones, 80% to 90% of them present only once. Sequencing was done on a sample of PBMCs or T cells enriched from blood (not recorded which). The receptor set was obtained from a woman between 45 and 65 years old who had recovered from COVID-19.

J is TRBJ2-7 and V is TRBV19; TRBD1 agrees at 10 bases. Germline-derived CDR1 and CDR2 are LNHDA and SQIVND (reference sequence). Germline trimming cut 7 bases from V and 3 bases from J; bases unmatched to any gene: 6. This CDR3 is built from 14 residues. The CDR3, as DNA: TGTGCCAGTATGGGGGGACAGGGGCGCTACGAGCAGTACTTC. This translates into CASMGGQGRYEQYF.

The rearrangement links TRBV6-5 to TRBJ1-5; D possibly corresponds to TRBD1 (5 bases). CDR1 and CDR2 from the germline V gene are MNHEY and SVGAGI. Trimming cost V 6 bases and J 6 bases, with 12 bases left between them. The CDR3 is 13 amino acids. The CDR3 loop reads CASSRGWGQPQHF. The CDR3 DNA follows: TGTGCCAGCAGCCGGGGGTGGGGTCAGCCCCAGCATTTT.

The chain combines TRBV7-8 with TRBJ1-3; a possible D gene is TRBD1 (5 bases). Trimming took 5 bases from V and 0 from J, leaving 8 bases between them. CDR3 size: 14 residues. Germline loops: CDR1 SGHVS, CDR2 FQNEAQ. The CDR3 DNA follows: TGTGCCAGCAGCCTTGGACACTCTGGAAACACCATATATTTT. Protein product: CASSLGHSGNTIYF.

This chain joins TRBV9 and TRBJ2-2; the match to TRBD2 covers 10 bases. Trimming cost V 1 base and J 7 bases; bases outside gene matches: 7. This CDR3 comprises 16 residues. Germline V lookup: CDR1 SGDLS, CDR2 YYNGEE. Here the CDR3 reads CASSVQSGGAFGELFF. DNA for the CDR3: TGTGCCAGCAGCGTACAAAGCGGGGGGGCCTTCGGGGAGCTGTTTTTT.

This clone was counted only a few times. In the same sample, other DNA sequences code for this CDR3. The chain is built from TRBV5-1 and TRBJ1-2; D gene ambiguous. The CDR3 runs to 13 residues. Germline loops: CDR1 SGHRS, CDR2 YFSETQ. V gave up 0 bases and J gave up 3 bases, with 6 bases separating them. Here the CDR3 reads CASSLEGDYGYTF. CDR3 in DNA: TGCGCCAGCAGCTTGGAGGGAGACTATGGCTACACCTTC.

This chain connects TRBV27 to TRBJ2-3; 7 bases are a match to TRBD2. From germline, CDR1 is MNHEY and CDR2 SMNVEV (reference sequence). CDR3 length equals 15 residues. Trimming at V came to 8 bases and at J to 9 bases, leaving 17 bases not matched to a gene. Written as DNA, the CDR3 is TGTGCCAGCGCGCGGAGAGTCCTCCGGGAGGACACGCAGTATTTT. Protein product: CASARRVLREDTQYF.

This chain uses TRBV27 with TRBJ2-7; TRBD1 aligns across 7 bases. This CDR3 is 12 amino acids long. V lost 8 bases to trimming and J lost 7 bases; unmatched junction nucleotides: 8. Germline lookup yields CDR1 MNHEY and CDR2 SMNVEV (reference sequence). The CDR3 DNA is TGTGCCAGCTCGATGGACAGGAGAGAGCAGTACTTC. Translated, it gives CASSMDRREQYF.

The chain uses TRBV7-2 and TRBJ1-5; D may be TRBD1 (5 bases). V was clipped by 3 bases and J by 0 bases, with 9 bases between them. CDR1 SGHTA and CDR2 FQGNSA come from the germline V gene. This CDR3 is built from 15 residues. CDR3 in DNA: TGTGCCAGCAGCTTGGACACCTATAGCAATCAGCCCCAGCATTTT. Translating it yields CASSLDTYSNQPQHF.

The rearrangement links TRBV7-2 to TRBJ1-6, with 8 nucleotides matching TRBD1. Germline values: CDR1 SGHTA, CDR2 FQGNSA. V lost 5 bases and J lost 8; bases outside the gene matches: 5. CDR3 size: 14 residues. CDR3 amino acids: CASSAGTGHSPLHF. The CDR3 nucleotides are TGTGCCAGCAGCGCCGGGACAGGACATTCACCCCTCCACTTT.

V usage is TRBV10-3 and J usage is TRBJ2-5, with 10 nucleotides matching TRBD1. The trim removed 11 bases at V and 1 base at J, leaving 10 bases unmatched. Germline CDR1 is ENHRY and CDR2 is SYGVKD. The CDR3 runs 15 residues. CDR3 in DNA: TGTGCCGCATCCGGGACAGGGGTCCTCCAAGAGACCCAGTACTTC. Protein: CAASGTGVLQETQYF.

CDR3 sequence reads: CASSRGAGTDTQYF. The CDR3 DNA follows: TGTGCCAGCAGTCGGGGGGCGGGCACAGATACGCAGTATTTT. This chain links TRBV5-6 with TRBJ2-3; tentatively, D is TRBD2 (7 bases). V was trimmed by 5 bases and J by 1 base, leaving 11 bases between them. Germline V gene lookup returns CDR1 SGHDT and CDR2 YYEEEE. The CDR3 runs to 14 residues.

The chain has TRBV5-1 and TRBJ1-4; TRBD1 matches 12 bases. The CDR3 has 15 residues. V dropped 4 bases and J dropped 5; count of bases not matched to a gene: 3. In germline, CDR1 is SGHRS, CDR2 YFSETQ. DNA of the CDR3: TGCGCCAGCAGCCCAGGGACAGGGGGCAATGAAAAACTGTTTTTT. It encodes CASSPGTGGNEKLFF.

A single count supports this clone. J is TRBJ1-5 and V is TRBV6-5; TRBD1 matches 9 bases. CDR1 MNHEY and CDR2 SVGAGI come from the germline V gene. The CDR3 is 14 residues long. Trimming removed 7 bases from V and 10 bases from J; junction bases left unmatched: 11. The CDR3 nucleotides are TGTGCCAGCAACCGGGGGGGACAGGGCGGCCCCCAGCATTTT. This gives the protein CASNRGGQGGPQHF.

The rearrangement uses TRBV21-1 and TRBJ1-2; the D call TRBD1 from the table was never checked on the DNA. TRBV21-1 is given as a pseudogene. The CDR3 is 22 amino acids. The CDR3 nucleotides are TGTGCCAGCAGCAAAGTTTGGAGAATATTCCGGGACAGGGAGGAAGCTAACTATGGCTACACCTTC. It translates to CASSKVWRIFRDREEANYGYTF.

The chain couples TRBV3-1 (or the pseudogene TRBV3-2) to TRBJ2-3; 8 bases map to TRBD2. The V gene end was trimmed by 7 bases and the J gene end by 2 bases; junction bases not matched to a gene: 5. Per germline, CDR1 LGHDT and CDR2 YNNKEL (reference sequence). The CDR3 contains 14 residues. CDR3 in amino acids: CASKTGGFTDTQYF. The CDR3 nucleotides read TGTGCCAGCAAGACGGGGGGGTTCACAGATACGCAGTATTTT.

This clone was observed once. The gene calls are TRBV7-6 and TRBJ2-5; TRBD2 aligns across 9 bases. Trimming cost V 0 bases and J 4 bases; bases outside gene matches: 3. CDR1 and CDR2 from the germline V gene are SGHVS and FNYEAQ. The CDR3 runs to 15 residues. CDR3 amino acids: CASSLARGGSETQYF. The CDR3 nucleotides read TGTGCCAGCAGCTTAGCGCGGGGGGGCTCAGAGACCCAGTACTTC.

The V and J genes are TRBV3-1 (or the pseudogene TRBV3-2) and TRBJ2-3, with TRBD1 as a possible D gene (5 bases). CDR3 size: 14 residues. Germline V gives CDR1 LGHDT, CDR2 YNNKEL (reference sequence). The V end was cut by 2 bases, the J end by 2 bases, with 8 bases between. The CDR3 DNA follows: TGTGCCAGCAGCCAATACAGGTTCACAGATACGCAGTATTTT. Translation: CASSQYRFTDTQYF.

This sequence joins TRBV5-1 and TRBJ2-1; 8 bases are shared with TRBD1. The CDR3 has 15 amino acids. The germline V gene encodes CDR1 SGHRS and CDR2 YFSETQ. Trimming cost V 4 bases and J 3 bases; bases outside gene matches: 6. The DNA for the CDR3 is TGCGCCAGCAGCAGGGGAGGACAGGGCTACAATGAGCAGTTCTTC. Residues: CASSRGGQGYNEQFF.

The gene calls are TRBV28 and TRBJ2-1; TRBD1 matches 8 bases. Germline trimming cut 6 bases from V and 4 bases from J; bases unmatched to any gene: 8. The CDR3 spans 15 residues. Germline V gene sequence: CDR1 MDHEN, CDR2 SYDVKM. As DNA, the CDR3 is TGTGCCAGCAGCGAAGACAGGGGACCTTACAATGAGCAGTTCTTC. It is translated as CASSEDRGPYNEQFF.

The chain links TRBV10-1 to TRBJ2-2; D perhaps matches TRBD1 (6 bases). Germline V gene data show CDR1 as WNHNN and CDR2 as SYGVQD (reference sequence). Trimming stripped 7 bases from V and 0 bases from J, with 18 bases between. The CDR3 extends over 17 amino acids. CDR3 nucleotides: TGCGCCAGCAAAATTGTGTGGGACAACACGAACACCGGGGAGCTGTTTTTT. This codes for CASKIVWDNTNTGELFF.

J is TRBJ1-2 and V is TRBV27; 9 nucleotides agree with TRBD1. This CDR3 contains 15 residues. Trimming at V came to 6 bases and at J to 5 bases, leaving 10 bases not matched to a gene. Germline CDR1 is MNHEY and CDR2 is SMNVEV (reference sequence). The CDR3 DNA sequence: TGTGCCAGCAGCCCAACAGGGGGCGCGGGTTATGGCTACACCTTC. It encodes CASSPTGGAGYGYTF.

This chain links TRBV11-2 with TRBJ1-3; 12 nucleotides line up with TRBD1. Germline values: CDR1 SGHAT, CDR2 FQNNGV. Unmatched junction bases numbered 2, after V lost 5 bases and J lost 6 bases. CDR3 size: 14 residues. For the CDR3, the DNA is TGTGCCAGCAGCAAGGGACAGGGGGCAAACACCATATATTTT. Translation: CASSKGQGANTIYF.

The chain couples TRBV25-1 to TRBJ2-5; tentatively, D is TRBD1 (6 bases). The germline gives CDR1 MGHDK, CDR2 SYGVNS. The CDR3 runs 11 residues. The V gene lost 6 bases and the J gene lost 7 bases, with 9 bases spanning the gap. The CDR3 coding sequence is TGTGCCAGCAGACAGGGAAGGACCCAGTACTTC. Amino acids: CASRQGRTQYF.

V is TRBV28 and J is TRBJ1-4, with TRBD1 matching 7 bases. The CDR3 is 14 amino acids. Germline trimming cut 5 bases from V and 6 bases from J; bases unmatched to any gene: 6. CDR1 MDHEN and CDR2 SYDVKM come from the germline V gene. The CDR3 region has the DNA TGTGCCAGCAGTGCCCGGGACAGCCATGAAAAACTGTTTTTT. It yields the protein CASSARDSHEKLFF.

The V and J genes are TRBV3-1 (or the pseudogene TRBV3-2) and TRBJ1-1, with 7 bases aligning to TRBD1. CDR3 length: 16 amino acids. Germline values: CDR1 LGHDT, CDR2 YNNKEL (reference sequence). V shed 9 bases and J 1 base; nucleotides not matched to a gene: 14. The CDR3 nucleotides read TGTGCCAGGATTCCGGGACAGACAAAATGGAACACTGAAGCTTTCTTT. Its translation: CARIPGQTKWNTEAFF.

This clone was seen only once. The chain uses TRBV13 and TRBJ2-3; TRBD1 is a possible D gene (6 bases). This CDR3 is built from 12 residues. Germline lookup yields CDR1 PRHDT and CDR2 FYEKMQ (reference sequence). Trimming removed 5 bases from V and 8 bases from J, with 11 bases in between. CDR3 bases: TGTGCCAGCAGCCCAGGACAGATTACGCAGTATTTT. Amino acids: CASSPGQITQYF.

The gene calls are TRBV9 and TRBJ2-7; D might be TRBD2 (5 bases). CDR3 length: 15 residues. The germline V gene has CDR1 SGDLS and CDR2 YYNGEE. Trimming stripped 0 bases from V and 2 bases from J, with 12 bases between. The DNA for the CDR3 is TGTGCCAGCAGCGTAGGGGTCGGGGTTGCCTACGAGCAGTACTTC. This translates into CASSVGVGVAYEQYF.